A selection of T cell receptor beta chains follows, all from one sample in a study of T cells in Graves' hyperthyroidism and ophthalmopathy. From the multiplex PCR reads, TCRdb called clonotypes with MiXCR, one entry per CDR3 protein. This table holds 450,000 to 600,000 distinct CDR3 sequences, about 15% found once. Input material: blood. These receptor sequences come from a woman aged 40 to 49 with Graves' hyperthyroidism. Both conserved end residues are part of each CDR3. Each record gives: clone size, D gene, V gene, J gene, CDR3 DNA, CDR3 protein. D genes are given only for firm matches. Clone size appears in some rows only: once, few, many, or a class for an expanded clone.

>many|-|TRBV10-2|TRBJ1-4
TGCGCCAGCAGAGAGGGGTCCGGCCATGAAAAACTGTTTTTT
CASREGSGHEKLFF
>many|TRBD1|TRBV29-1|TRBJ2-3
TGCAGCGTTGAAGATTTTGGACAGGGCACAGATACGCAGTATTTT
CSVEDFGQGTDTQYF
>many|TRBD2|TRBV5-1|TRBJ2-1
TGCGCCAGCAGCTTGTCCATAGCGGGGCCCTACAATGAGCAGTTCTTC
CASSLSIAGPYNEQFF
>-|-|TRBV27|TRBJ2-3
TGTGCCAGCAGTCTAGGCCCTTCCTCTTCCCCAGATACGCAGTATTTT
CASSLGPSSSPDTQYF
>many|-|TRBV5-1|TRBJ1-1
TGCGCCAGCAGATCCGACAGGATGAACACTGAAGCTTTCTTT
CASRSDRMNTEAFF
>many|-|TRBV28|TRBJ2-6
TGTGCCAGCAGTTTGACCAGGGGTGGGGCCAACGTCCTGACTTTC
CASSLTRGGANVLTF
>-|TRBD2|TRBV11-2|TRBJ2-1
TGTGCCAGCAGCTTCTCCTTCGACCCGACTAGCGGGAGCTACAATGAGCAGTTCTTC
CASSFSFDPTSGSYNEQFF
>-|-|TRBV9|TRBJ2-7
TGTGCCAGCAGCTCAGGAGGGCCCGACGAGCAGTACTTC
CASSSGGPDEQYF
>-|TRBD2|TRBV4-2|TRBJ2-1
TGTGCCAGCAGCCAAGGGGGACTAGCGGGAGGGTACAATGAGCAGTTCTTC
CASSQGGLAGGYNEQFF
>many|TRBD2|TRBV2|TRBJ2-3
TGTGCCAGCATACCGGGACTAGCGACAGATACGCAGTATTTT
CASIPGLATDTQYF
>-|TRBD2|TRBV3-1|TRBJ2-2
TGTGCCAGCAGCGCCTCCGGGACTAGCGGGAGTAAAACCGGGGAGCTGTTTTTT
CASSASGTSGSKTGELFF
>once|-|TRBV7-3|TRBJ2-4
TGTGCCAGCAGCTTAGTCGCGACTCGGGAAAACATTCAGTACTTC
CASSLVATRENIQYF
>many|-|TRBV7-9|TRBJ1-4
TGTGCCAGCAGCTTAATTTCCTTTTCAACTAATGAAAAACTGTTTTTT
CASSLISFSTNEKLFF
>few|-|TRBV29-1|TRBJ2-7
TGCAGCGTTGTCCCTCGGGATTTGGGCGAGCAGTACTTC
CSVVPRDLGEQYF